These 3 T cell receptor beta chains originate from one sample sequenced in a study of cytomegalovirus exposure and HLA in healthy donors. 13 Jbeta primers and 60 Vbeta primers were used for the PCR. Profiled with immunoSEQ multiplex PCR; TCRdb holds only in-frame clones, not every one. Here the sample spans 160,000 or so clones, approximately 83% being singletons. Sequencing was performed on PBMCs. These receptors all come from a woman between 18 and 29 years old in good health and CMV-seronegative.

The chain combines TRBV27 with TRBJ1-2; TRBD1 aligns across 8 bases. Germline CDR1 and CDR2: MNHEY and SMNVEV (reference sequence). V lost 7 bases, J lost 7 bases, and 8 bases stayed unmatched. The CDR3 extends over 13 amino acids. The CDR3 DNA is TGTGCCAGCAAAAATCCGACAGGGGCTGGCTACACCTTC. Its protein product is CASKNPTGAGYTF.

The chain recombines TRBV11-3 with TRBJ2-3; TRBD1 is a possible D gene (5 bases). This CDR3 has 14 residues. V lost 5 bases to trimming and J lost 3 bases, with 12 bases between them. Per germline, CDR1 SGHNT and CDR2 YENEEA. CDR3 DNA: TGTGCCAGCAGCCCGCATAGGGGTACAGATACGCAGTATTTT. This codes for CASSPHRGTDTQYF.

The chain employs TRBV14 and TRBJ2-5; D is uncertain. The J call may not be correct, given that the DNA end is closer to TRBJ2-7. Germline V gene lookup returns CDR1 SGHDN and CDR2 FVKESK. This CDR3 region has 13 residues. The CDR3 nucleotides read TGTGCCAGCAGCCCACCCTTCACGTACGAGCAGTACTTC. Its protein is CASSPPFTYEQYF.